Below are 6 T cell receptor beta chains sequenced from a single sample in a study of cytotoxic CD8 clonotypes in ibrutinib-treated CLL (dated by TCRdb to the early 2020s). The sample's time point label, decoded: progressive disease on ibrutinib. Receptors were amplified or captured by the immunoSEQ multiplex PCR assay. TCRdb stores this immuneACCESS table with in-frame sequences only. Part of the clones is absent; in the studies checked, under half of the shortfall reflects unresolved V genes, and no reason is known for the rest. Counted in this sample were tens of thousands of clones; roughly 69% of them appeared once. The top ten constitute roughly half of the sample. The material was PBMCs, obtained at disease progression, from a patient treated with ibrutinib. All receptors derive from a human donor with chronic lymphocytic leukemia.

This clone appeared a single time. V is TRBV9 and J is TRBJ2-2; 7 bases line up with TRBD2. V was pared by 4 bases and J by 9 bases, with 18 bases of the junction left unmatched. Germline V gives CDR1 SGDLS, CDR2 YYNGEE. The CDR3 is 17 residues long. The CDR3, as DNA: TGTGCCAGCAGCCCCCAGGCTAGCGGAGGAGTTAACCGGGAGCTGTTTTTT. Protein: CASSPQASGGVNRELFF.

CDR3 in amino acids: CASSIGRGRTEAFF. The CDR3 bases are TGTGCCAGTAGTATAGGCAGGGGGCGAACTGAAGCTTTCTTT. The genes are TRBV19 and TRBJ1-1; TRBD1 agrees at 8 bases. Per germline, CDR1 LNHDA and CDR2 SQIVND (reference sequence). With 1 base clipped from V and 5 bases from J, the junction kept 3 bases outside the gene matches. The CDR3 is 14 amino acids. Together with reference TRBV19 and TRBJ1-1, the CDR3 gives the full variable domain: DGGITQSPKYLFRKEGQNVTLSCEQNLNHDAMYWYRQDPGQGLRLIYYSQIVNDFQKGDIAEGYSVSREKKESFPLTVTSAQKNPTAFYLCASSIGRGRTEAFFGQGTRLTVV.

The chain is built from TRBV6-5 and TRBJ2-3; 7 nucleotides agree with TRBD1. With V trimmed by 4 bases and J by 0 bases, 7 bases remained unmatched. The CDR3 contains 16 residues. From germline, CDR1 is MNHEY and CDR2 SVGAGI. The CDR3 bases are TGTGCCAGCAGTTCTGTAAGGGGGCTTAGCACAGATACGCAGTATTTT. It codes for CASSSVRGLSTDTQYF.

The gene calls are TRBV2 and TRBJ2-6; D uncertain. The CDR3 runs 17 residues. Germline CDR1 reads SNHLY; CDR2 reads FYNNEI. The germline V and J ends were trimmed by 6 bases and 0 bases, with 15 bases remaining between them. CDR3 in DNA: TGTGCCAGCAGGGCACCCCACGTCTTCTCTGGGGCCAACGTCCTGACTTTC. Amino acids: CASRAPHVFSGANVLTF.

This clone has more than one count but fewer than ten. The chain recombines TRBV5-4 with TRBJ2-7; 8 bases match TRBD2. V lost 4 bases, J lost 3 bases, and 6 bases stayed unmatched. This CDR3 is 14 amino acids long. Germline CDR1 and CDR2: SGHNT and YYREEE (reference sequence). In DNA form, the CDR3 reads TGTGCCAGCAGCCTTGTGGGACTAGGCTACGAGCAGTACTTC. Encoded protein: CASSLVGLGYEQYF.

V is TRBV27 and J is TRBJ1-2, with a tentative D call TRBD1 (6 bases). The CDR3 is made up of 13 amino acids. Trimming left V 2 bases short and J 7 bases short, with 11 bases between. The germline gives CDR1 MNHEY, CDR2 SMNVEV (reference sequence). CDR3 DNA sequence: TGTGCCAGCAGTTTAACAGGGCTCATTGGCTACACCTTC. Translated, it gives CASSLTGLIGYTF.